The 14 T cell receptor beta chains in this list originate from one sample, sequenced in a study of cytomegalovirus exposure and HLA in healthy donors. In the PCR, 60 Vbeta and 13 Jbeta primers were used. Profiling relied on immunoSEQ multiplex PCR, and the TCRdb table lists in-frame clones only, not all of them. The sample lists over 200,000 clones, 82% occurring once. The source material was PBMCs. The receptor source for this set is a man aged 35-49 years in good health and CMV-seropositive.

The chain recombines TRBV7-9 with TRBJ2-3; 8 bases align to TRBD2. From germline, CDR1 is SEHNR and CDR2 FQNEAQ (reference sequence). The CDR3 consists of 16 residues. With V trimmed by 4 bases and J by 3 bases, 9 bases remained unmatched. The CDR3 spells CASSSTAGESTDTQYF. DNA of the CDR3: TGTGCCAGCAGCTCTACAGCGGGAGAGTCGACAGATACGCAGTATTTT.

The CDR3 region is CASSRDRLGEQYF. In DNA, the CDR3 is TGTGCCAGCAGTAGGGACAGATTAGGCGAGCAGTACTTC. The chain is built from TRBV6-1 and TRBJ2-7; TRBD1 aligns across 7 bases. V dropped 5 bases and J dropped 6; count of bases not matched to a gene: 7. Germline V gene lookup returns CDR1 MNHNS and CDR2 SASEGT. The CDR3 has 13 residues.

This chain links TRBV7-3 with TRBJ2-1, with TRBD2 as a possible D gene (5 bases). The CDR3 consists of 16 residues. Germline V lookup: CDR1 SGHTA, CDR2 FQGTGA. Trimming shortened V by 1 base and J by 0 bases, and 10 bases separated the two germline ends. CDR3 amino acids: CASSLREGSSYNEQFF. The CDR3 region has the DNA TGTGCCAGCAGCTTAAGAGAGGGAAGCTCCTACAATGAGCAGTTCTTC.

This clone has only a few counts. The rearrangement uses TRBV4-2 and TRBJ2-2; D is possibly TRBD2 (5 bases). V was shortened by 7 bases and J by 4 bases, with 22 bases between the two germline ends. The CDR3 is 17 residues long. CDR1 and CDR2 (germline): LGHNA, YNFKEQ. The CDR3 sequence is CASTPRTLSGPTGELFF. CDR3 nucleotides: TGTGCCAGCACCCCACGGACTCTGAGCGGACCCACCGGGGAGCTGTTTTTT.

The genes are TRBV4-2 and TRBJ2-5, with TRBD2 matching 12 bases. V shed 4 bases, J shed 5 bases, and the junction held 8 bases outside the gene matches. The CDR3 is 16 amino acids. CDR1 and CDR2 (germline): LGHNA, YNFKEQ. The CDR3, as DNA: TGTGCCAGCAGCCCGTCGACTAGCGGGAGAGACGAGACCCAGTACTTC. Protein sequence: CASSPSTSGRDETQYF.

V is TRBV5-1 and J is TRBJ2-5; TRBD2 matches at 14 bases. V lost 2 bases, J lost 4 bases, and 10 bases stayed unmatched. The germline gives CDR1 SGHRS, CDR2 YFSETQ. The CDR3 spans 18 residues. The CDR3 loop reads CASSLAGTSGRLGETQYF. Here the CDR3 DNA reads TGCGCCAGCAGCTTAGCCGGGACTAGCGGGAGATTGGGAGAGACCCAGTACTTC.

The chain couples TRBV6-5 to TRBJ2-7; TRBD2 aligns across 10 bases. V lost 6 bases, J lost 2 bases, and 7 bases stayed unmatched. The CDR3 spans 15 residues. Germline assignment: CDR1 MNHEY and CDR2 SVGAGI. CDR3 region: CASRREREGAYEQYF. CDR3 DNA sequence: TGTGCCAGCAGGAGAGAGCGGGAGGGCGCCTACGAGCAGTACTTC.

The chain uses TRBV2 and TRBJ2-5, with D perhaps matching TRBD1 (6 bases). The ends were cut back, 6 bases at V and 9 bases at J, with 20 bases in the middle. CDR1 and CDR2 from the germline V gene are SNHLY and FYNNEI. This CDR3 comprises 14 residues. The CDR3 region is CASSPFEAQGSQYF. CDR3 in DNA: TGTGCCAGCAGCCCTTTTGAGGCCCAGGGGTCCCAGTACTTC.

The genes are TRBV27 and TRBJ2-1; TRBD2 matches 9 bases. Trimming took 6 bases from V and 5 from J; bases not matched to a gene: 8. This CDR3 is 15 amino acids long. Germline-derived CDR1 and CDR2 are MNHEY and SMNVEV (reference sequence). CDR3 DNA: TGTGCCAGCAGAACAAAGGGCGGGAGGGACAATGAGCAGTTCTTC. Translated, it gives CASRTKGGRDNEQFF.

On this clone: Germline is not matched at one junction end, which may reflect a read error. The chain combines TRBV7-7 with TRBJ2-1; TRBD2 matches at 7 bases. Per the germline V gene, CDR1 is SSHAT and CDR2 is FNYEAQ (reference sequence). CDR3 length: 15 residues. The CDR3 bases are TGTGCTAGCAGCTTTGGCGGCTCGGGGGGCAATGAGCAGTTCTTC. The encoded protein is CASSFGGSGGNEQFF.

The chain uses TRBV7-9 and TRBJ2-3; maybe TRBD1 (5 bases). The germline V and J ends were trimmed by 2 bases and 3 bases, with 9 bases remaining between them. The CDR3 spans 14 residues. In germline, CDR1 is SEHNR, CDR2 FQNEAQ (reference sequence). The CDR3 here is CASSLQPGTDTQYF. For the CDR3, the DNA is TGTGCCAGCAGCTTACAGCCAGGGACAGATACGCAGTATTTT.

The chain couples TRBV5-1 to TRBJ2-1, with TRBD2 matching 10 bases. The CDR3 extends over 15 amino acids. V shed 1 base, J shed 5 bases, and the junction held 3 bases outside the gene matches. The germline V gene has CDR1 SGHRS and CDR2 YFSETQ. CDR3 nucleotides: TGCGCCAGCAGCTTGCTAGCGGGAGATGACAATGAGCAGTTCTTC. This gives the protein CASSLLAGDDNEQFF.

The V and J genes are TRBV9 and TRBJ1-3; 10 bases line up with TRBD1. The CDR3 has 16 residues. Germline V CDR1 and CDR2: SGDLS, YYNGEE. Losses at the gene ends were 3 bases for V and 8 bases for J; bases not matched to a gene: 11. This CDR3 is CASSGTTGGNADTIYF. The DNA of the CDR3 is TGTGCCAGCAGCGGAACGACAGGGGGCAACGCGGACACCATATATTTT.

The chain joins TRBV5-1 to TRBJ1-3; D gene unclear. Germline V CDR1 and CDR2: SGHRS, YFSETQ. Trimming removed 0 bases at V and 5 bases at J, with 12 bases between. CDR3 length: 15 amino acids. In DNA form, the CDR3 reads TGCGCCAGCAGCTTGGCCCTAGACTCGCGAAACACCATATATTTT. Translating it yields CASSLALDSRNTIYF.